The table lists the clone carrying this T cell receptor beta chain with a count of one. Its antigen remains unknown. This specimen comes from a study of T cell repertoires in cytomegalovirus infection. Across the study: Selection of CMV epitopes for the study included recently identified HLA-C-restricted and well-studied HLA-B-restricted ones. CMV infection together with matching HLA type was indicated by public TCR beta signatures.

General observations from the study: Identification of carriers of CMV plus the relevant HLA was performed using cumulative public TCR beta family frequency.

Each CDR3 protein gets one entry after TCRdb re-called the reads with MiXCR. The table lists roughly 200,000 distinct CDR3 sequences, about 38% of them singletons. Sequenced here: CD8+ T cells from cultured PBMCs, sampled from culture after CMV antigen stimulation. This TCR derives from a human donor in good health (CMV status not recorded). Some clones in this sample may be carry-over from other donors' samples.

CDR3 DNA: TGTGCCAGCAGCCATTCTAGCGGGAGAGGGTACGAGCAGTACTTC. This codes for CASSHSSGRGYEQYF. The rearrangement uses TRBV7-2 and TRBJ2-7; 10 nucleotides align to TRBD2. This CDR3 is built from 15 residues. Per germline, CDR1 SGHTA and CDR2 FQGNSA. The V and J ends lost 5 bases and 4 bases, in that order; junction bases with no gene match: 8.